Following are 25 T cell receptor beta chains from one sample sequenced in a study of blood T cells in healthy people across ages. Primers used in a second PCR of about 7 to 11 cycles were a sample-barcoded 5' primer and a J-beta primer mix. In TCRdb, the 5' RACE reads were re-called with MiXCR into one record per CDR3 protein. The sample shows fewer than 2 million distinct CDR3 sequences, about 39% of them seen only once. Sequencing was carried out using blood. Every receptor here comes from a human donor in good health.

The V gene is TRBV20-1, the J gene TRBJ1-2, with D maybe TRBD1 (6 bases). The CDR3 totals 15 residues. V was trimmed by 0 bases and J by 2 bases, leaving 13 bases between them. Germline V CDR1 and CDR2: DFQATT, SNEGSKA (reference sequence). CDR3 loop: CSARDRRTENYGYTF. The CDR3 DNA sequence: TGCAGTGCTAGAGATCGAAGGACAGAGAACTATGGCTACACCTTC.

This CDR3 reads CASSLAWWDQETQYF. The DNA for the CDR3 is TGTGCCAGCAGCTTAGCGTGGTGGGACCAAGAGACCCAGTACTTC. The chain uses TRBV7-2 and TRBJ2-5; D uncertain. CDR3 size: 15 residues. In germline, CDR1 is SGHTA, CDR2 FQGNSA. The germline V and J ends were trimmed by 0 bases and 0 bases, with 8 bases remaining between them.

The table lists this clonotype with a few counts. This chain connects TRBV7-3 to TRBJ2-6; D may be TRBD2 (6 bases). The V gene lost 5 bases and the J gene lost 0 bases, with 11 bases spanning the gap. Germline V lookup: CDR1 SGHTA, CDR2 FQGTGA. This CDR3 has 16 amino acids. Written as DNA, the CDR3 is TGTGCCAGCAGCCCGGGGACTCTCTCTGGGGCCAACGTCCTGACTTTC. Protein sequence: CASSPGTLSGANVLTF.

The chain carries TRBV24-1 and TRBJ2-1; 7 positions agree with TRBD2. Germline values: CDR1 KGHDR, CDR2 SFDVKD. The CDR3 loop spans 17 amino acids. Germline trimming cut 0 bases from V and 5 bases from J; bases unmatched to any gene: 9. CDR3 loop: CATSDLSSGGYHNEQFF. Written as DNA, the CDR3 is TGTGCCACCAGTGATTTGAGTTCCGGGGGGTACCACAATGAGCAGTTCTTC.

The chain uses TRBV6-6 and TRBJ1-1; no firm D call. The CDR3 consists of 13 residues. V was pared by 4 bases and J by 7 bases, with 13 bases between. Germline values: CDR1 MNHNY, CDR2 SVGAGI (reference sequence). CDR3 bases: TGTGCCAGCAGTTCTCAAGGGAGGGATGAAGCTTTCTTT. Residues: CASSSQGRDEAFF.

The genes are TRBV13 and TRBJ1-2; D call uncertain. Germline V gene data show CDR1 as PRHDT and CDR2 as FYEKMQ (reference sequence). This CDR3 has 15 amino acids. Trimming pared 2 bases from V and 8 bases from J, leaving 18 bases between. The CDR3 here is CASSLKARTLPGYTF. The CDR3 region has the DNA TGTGCCAGCAGCTTAAAGGCGCGGACCCTGCCCGGCTACACCTTC.

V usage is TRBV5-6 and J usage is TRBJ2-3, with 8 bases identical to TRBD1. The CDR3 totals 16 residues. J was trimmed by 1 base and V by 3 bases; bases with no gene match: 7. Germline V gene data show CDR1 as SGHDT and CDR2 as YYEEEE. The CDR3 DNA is TGTGCCAGCAGCTACGAACCGGGACAGGGCACAGATACGCAGTATTTT. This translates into CASSYEPGQGTDTQYF.

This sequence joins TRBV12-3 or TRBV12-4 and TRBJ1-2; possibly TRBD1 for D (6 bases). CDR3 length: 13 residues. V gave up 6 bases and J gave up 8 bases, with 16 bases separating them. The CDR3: CASSYRVTGGYTF. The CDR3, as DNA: TGTGCCAGCAGCTACAGGGTAACGGGAGGCTACACCTTC.

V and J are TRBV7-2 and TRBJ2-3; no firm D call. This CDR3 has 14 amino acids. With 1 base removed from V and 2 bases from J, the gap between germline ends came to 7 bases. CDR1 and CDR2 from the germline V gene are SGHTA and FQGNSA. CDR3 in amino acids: CASSLVTFTDTQYF. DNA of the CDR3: TGTGCCAGCAGCTTAGTCACCTTCACAGATACGCAGTATTTT.

The CDR3 DNA follows: TGCAGTGCTCCCCGGGACAGCGGGAACATTCAGTACTTC. It encodes CSAPRDSGNIQYF. J is TRBJ2-4 and V is TRBV20-1, with a tentative D call TRBD1 (7 bases). Trimming took 5 bases from V and 7 from J, leaving 15 bases between them. This CDR3 spans 13 amino acids. Germline CDR1 DFQATT, CDR2 SNEGSKA (reference sequence).

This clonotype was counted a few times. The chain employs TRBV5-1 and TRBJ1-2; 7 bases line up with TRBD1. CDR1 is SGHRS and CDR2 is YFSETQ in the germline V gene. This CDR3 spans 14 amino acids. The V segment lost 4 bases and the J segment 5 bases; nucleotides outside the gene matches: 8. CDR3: CASSPGQAVYGYTF. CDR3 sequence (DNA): TGCGCCAGCAGCCCCGGACAGGCGGTTTATGGCTACACCTTC.

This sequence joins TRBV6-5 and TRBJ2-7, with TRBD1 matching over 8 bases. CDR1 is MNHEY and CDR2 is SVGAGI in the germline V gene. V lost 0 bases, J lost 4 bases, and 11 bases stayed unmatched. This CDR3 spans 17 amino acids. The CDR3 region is CASSYSRGAGGSYEQYF. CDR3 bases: TGTGCCAGCAGTTACTCCCGAGGCGCAGGGGGCTCTTACGAGCAGTACTTC.

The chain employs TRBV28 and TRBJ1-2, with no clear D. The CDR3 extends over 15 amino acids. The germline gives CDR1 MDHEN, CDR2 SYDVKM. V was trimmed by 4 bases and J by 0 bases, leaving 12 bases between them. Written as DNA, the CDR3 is TGTGCCAGCAGTTCCCCTTTTACAGCTAACTATGGCTACACCTTC. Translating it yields CASSSPFTANYGYTF.

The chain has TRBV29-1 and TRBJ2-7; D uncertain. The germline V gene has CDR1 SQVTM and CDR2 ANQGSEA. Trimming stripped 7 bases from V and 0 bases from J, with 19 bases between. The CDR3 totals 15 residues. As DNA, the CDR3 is TGCAGCGCCAACCCATCGAAAGGATCCTCCTACGAGCAGTACTTC. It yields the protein CSANPSKGSSYEQYF.

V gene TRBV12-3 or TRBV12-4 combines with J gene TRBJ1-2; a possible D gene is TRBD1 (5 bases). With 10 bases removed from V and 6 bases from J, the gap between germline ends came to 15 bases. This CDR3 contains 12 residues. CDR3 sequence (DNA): TGTGCCACCACGCGGGGGTACGATGGCTACACCTTC. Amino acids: CATTRGYDGYTF.

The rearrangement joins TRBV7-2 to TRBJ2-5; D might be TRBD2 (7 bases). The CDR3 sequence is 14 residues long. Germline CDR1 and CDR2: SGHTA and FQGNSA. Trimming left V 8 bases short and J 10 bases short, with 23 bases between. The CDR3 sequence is CASGRASGTTDQYF. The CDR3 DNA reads TGTGCCAGCGGACGTGCGAGCGGGACAACAGACCAGTACTTC. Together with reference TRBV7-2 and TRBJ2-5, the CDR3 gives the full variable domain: GAGVSQSPSNKVTEKGKDVELRCDPISGHTALYWYRQSLGQGLEFLIYFQGNSAPDKSGLPSDRFSAERTGGSVSTLTIQRTQQEDSAVYLCASGRASGTTDQYFGPGTRLLVL.

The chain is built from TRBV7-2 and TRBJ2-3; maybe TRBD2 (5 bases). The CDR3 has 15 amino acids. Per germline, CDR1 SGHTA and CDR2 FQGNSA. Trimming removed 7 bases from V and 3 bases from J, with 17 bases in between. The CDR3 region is CASNSGGVLTDTQYF. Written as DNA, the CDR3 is TGTGCCAGCAACTCCGGAGGAGTGTTGACAGATACGCAGTATTTT. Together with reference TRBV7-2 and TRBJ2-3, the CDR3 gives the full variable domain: GAGVSQSPSNKVTEKGKDVELRCDPISGHTALYWYRQSLGQGLEFLIYFQGNSAPDKSGLPSDRFSAERTGGSVSTLTIQRTQQEDSAVYLCASNSGGVLTDTQYFGPGTRLTVL.

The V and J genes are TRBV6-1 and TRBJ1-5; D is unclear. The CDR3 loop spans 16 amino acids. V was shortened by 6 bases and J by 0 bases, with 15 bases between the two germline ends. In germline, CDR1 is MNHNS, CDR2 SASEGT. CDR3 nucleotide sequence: TGTGCCAGCAGCCCTGGTTTCTTACGTAGCAATCAGCCCCAGCATTTT. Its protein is CASSPGFLRSNQPQHF.

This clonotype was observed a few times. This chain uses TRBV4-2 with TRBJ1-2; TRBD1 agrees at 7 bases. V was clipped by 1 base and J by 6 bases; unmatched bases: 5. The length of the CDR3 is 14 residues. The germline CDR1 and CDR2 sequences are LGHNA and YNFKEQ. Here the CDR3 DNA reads TGTGCCAGCAGCCAAGGGGGGACAGCGGATGGCTACACCTTC. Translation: CASSQGGTADGYTF.

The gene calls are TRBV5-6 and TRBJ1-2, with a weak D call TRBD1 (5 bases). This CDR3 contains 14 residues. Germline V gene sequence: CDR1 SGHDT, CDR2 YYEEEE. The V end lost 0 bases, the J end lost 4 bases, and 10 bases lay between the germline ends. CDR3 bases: TGTGCCAGCAGCTTGGGACAGCTTCCCTATGGCTACACCTTC. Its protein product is CASSLGQLPYGYTF.

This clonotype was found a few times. CDR3 sequence: CASRAHGANVLTF. CDR3 nucleotide sequence: TGTGCCAGCAGGGCGCATGGGGCCAACGTCCTGACTTTC. This chain connects TRBV27 to TRBJ2-6, with D hard to call. Germline CDR1 MNHEY, CDR2 SMNVEV (reference sequence). The CDR3 runs to 13 residues. V lost 6 bases and J 3 bases, leaving 6 bases between the germline ends.

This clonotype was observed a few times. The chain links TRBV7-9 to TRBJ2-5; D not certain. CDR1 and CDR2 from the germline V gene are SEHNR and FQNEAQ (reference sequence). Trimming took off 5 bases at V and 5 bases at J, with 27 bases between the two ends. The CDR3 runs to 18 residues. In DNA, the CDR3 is TGTGCCAGCAGCCTAACCGGTGGCAGGTCGTCCAATCTTGAGACCCAGTACTTC. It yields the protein CASSLTGGRSSNLETQYF.

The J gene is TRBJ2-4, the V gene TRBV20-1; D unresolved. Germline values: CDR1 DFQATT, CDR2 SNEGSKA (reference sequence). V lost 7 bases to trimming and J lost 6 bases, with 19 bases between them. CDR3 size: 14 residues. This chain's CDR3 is CSVHPISDVNIQYF. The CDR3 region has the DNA TGCAGTGTACATCCTATATCAGACGTAAACATTCAGTACTTC.

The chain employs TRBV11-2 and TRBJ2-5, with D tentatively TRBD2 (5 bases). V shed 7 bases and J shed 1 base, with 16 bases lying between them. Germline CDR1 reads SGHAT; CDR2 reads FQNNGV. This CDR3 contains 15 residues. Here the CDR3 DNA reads TGTGCCAGCACAACCTCCAGCGGATCCCAAGAGACCCAGTACTTC. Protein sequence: CASTTSSGSQETQYF. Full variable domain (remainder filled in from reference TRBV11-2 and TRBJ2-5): EAGVAQSPRYKIIEKRQSVAFWCNPISGHATLYWYQQILGQGPKLLIQFQNNGVVDDSQLPKDRFSAERLKGVDSTLKIQPAKLEDSAVYLCASTTSSGSQETQYFGPGTRLLVL.

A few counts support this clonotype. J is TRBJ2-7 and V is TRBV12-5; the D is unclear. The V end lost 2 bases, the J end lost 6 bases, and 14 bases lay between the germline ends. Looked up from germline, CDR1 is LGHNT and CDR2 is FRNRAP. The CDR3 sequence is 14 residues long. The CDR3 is CASGLSPRIGEQYF. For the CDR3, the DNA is TGTGCTAGTGGTTTGAGTCCTAGAATTGGCGAGCAGTACTTC. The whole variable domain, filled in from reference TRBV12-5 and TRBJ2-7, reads DARVTQTPRHKVTEMGQEVTMRCQPILGHNTVFWYRQTMMQGLELLAYFRNRAPLDDSGMPKDRFSAEMPDATLATLKIQPSEPRDSAVYFCASGLSPRIGEQYFGPGTRLTVT.